This TCR beta chain was recorded in a study of T cell responses to AZD1222 COVID-19 vaccine. This CDR3 spans 14 amino acids. Germline lookup yields CDR1 SEHNR and CDR2 FQNEAQ (reference sequence). V dropped 4 bases and J dropped 7 bases, with 16 bases sitting between them. Repertoires were generated with immunoSEQ multiplex PCR, while TCRdb's copy carries only in-frame clones and drops some. The table shows some 120,000 clones, with 90% occurring only once. The starting material was peripheral blood, obtained on day 0 of MenACWY control vaccination. V gene TRBV7-9 combines with J gene TRBJ1-2, with D possibly being TRBD1 (6 bases). The clonotype was recovered from an adult in good health. The CDR3 coding sequence is TGTGCCAGCAGCTCCATTGGGGGCGCGGGTGGCTACACCTTC. Its protein is CASSSIGGAGGYTF.